This TCR beta chain was identified in a study of cytomegalovirus exposure and HLA in healthy donors. Whole-study results and caveats: Earlier findings revealed that most TCR beta V segments proved productive either about 90% or about 30% of the time.

Notes on this clone: Its antigen is currently unknown.

Primers included in the PCR were 60 Vbeta and 13 Jbeta primers. Produced via immunoSEQ multiplex PCR; TCRdb's table is partial and in-frame only. The sample contains about 150,000 clones, around four fifths of which appear only once. The length of the CDR3 is 16 residues. Germline loops: CDR1 LGHNA, CDR2 YSLEER. V gave up 4 bases and J gave up 4 bases; unmatched junction bases: 12. The chain carries TRBV4-3 and TRBJ1-1; 7 bases line up with TRBD1. The source is a woman between 50 and 59 years old in good health and CMV-seropositive. Sequencing input: PBMCs. DNA of the CDR3: TGCGCCAGCAGCCTCGAGGGTGCAGGGGGAAGCACTGAAGCTTTCTTT. It is translated as CASSLEGAGGSTEAFF.